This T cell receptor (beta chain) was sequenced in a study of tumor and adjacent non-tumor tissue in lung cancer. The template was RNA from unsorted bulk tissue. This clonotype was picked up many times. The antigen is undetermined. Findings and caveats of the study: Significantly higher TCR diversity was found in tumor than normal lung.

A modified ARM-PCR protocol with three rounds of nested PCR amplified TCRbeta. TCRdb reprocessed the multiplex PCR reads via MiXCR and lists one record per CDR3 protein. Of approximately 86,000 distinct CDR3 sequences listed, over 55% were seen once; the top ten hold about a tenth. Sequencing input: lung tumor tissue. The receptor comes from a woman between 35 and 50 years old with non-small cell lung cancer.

The CDR3: CASSLLRGGGGELFF. CDR3 in DNA: TGTGCCAGCAGTTTACTCCGGGGGGGCGGCGGGGAGCTGTTTTTT. The chain carries TRBV28 and TRBJ2-2, with 8 nucleotides matching TRBD2. Per germline, CDR1 MDHEN and CDR2 SYDVKM. J lost 7 bases, V lost 2 bases, and 6 bases had no gene match. This CDR3 region has 15 residues.